Detailed here is one T cell receptor beta chain. Profiled with immunoSEQ multiplex PCR; TCRdb holds only in-frame clones, not every one. The sample lists 360,000 or so clones, around 92% occurring once. Each recovered donor of Cohort 3 presented with two negative PCRs, clearance, or symptom resolution. This entry is derived from a study of blood T cell repertoires in COVID-19. Overall study: Italy, Spain and the United States were the sources of the convalescent and acute COVID-19 samples.

V was pared by 0 bases and J by 2 bases, with 7 bases between. The CDR3 loop spans 15 amino acids. Per germline, CDR1 LGHNA and CDR2 YNFKEQ. This sequence originates from a woman in her thirties who had recovered from COVID-19. The chain carries TRBV4-2 and TRBJ2-2; a possible D gene is TRBD1 (5 bases). The sequencing input was PBMCs or T cells enriched from blood (not recorded which). The CDR3 here is CASSQEGANTGELFF. In nucleotides, the CDR3 is TGTGCCAGCAGCCAAGAAGGGGCTAACACCGGGGAGCTGTTTTTT.